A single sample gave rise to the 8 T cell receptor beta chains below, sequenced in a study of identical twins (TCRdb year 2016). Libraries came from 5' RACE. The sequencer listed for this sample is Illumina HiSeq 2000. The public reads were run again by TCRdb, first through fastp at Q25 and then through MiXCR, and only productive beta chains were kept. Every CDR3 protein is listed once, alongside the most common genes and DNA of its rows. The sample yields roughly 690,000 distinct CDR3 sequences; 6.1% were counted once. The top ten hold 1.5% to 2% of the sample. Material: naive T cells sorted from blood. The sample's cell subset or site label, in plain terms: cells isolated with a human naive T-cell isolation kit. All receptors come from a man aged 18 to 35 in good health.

For the CDR3, the DNA is TGTGCCAGTAGTCCGGTTGGGCGCCGAGAGACCCAGTACTTC. This sequence encodes CASSPVGRRETQYF. The gene calls are TRBV19 and TRBJ2-5; D is undetermined. CDR3 length equals 14 residues. Germline CDR1 reads LNHDA; CDR2 reads SQIVND (reference sequence). Deletions cut 5 bases from V and 4 bases from J, with 14 bases between.

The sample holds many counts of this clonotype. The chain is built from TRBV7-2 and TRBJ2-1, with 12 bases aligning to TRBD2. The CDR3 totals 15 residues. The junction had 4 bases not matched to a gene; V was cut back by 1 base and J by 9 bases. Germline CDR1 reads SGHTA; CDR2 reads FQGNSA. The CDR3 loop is CASSLGTSGMVEQFF. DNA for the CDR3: TGTGCCAGCAGCTTAGGGACTAGCGGGATGGTTGAGCAGTTCTTC.

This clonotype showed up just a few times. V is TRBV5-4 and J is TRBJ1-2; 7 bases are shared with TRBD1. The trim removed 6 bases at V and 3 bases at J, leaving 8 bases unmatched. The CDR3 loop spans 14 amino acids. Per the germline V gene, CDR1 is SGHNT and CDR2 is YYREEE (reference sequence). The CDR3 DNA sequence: TGTGCCAGCACCCTAAGACAGGGAGACTATGGCTACACCTTC. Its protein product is CASTLRQGDYGYTF.

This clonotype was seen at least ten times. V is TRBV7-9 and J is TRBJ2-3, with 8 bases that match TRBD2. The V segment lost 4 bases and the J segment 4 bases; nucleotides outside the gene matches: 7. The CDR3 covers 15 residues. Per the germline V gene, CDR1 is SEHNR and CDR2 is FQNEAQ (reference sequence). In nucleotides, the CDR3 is TGTGCCAGCAGCTCGAGGAGACTAGCGCCAGATACGCAGTATTTT. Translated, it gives CASSSRRLAPDTQYF.

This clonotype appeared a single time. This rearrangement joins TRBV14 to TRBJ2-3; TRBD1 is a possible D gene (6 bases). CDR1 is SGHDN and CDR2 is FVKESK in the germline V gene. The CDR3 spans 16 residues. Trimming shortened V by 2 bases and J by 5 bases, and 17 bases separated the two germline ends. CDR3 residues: CASSQSGTSGEDTQYF. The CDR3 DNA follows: TGTGCCAGCAGCCAATCGGGGACAAGTGGGGAAGATACGCAGTATTTT.

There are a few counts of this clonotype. CDR3 sequence: CASSSTGRGTDTQYF. CDR3 bases: TGCGCCAGCAGTTCGACGGGCCGAGGGACAGATACGCAGTATTTT. This rearrangement joins TRBV5-1 to TRBJ2-3; D might be TRBD2 (5 bases). CDR1 is SGHRS, CDR2 YFSETQ, per germline. The CDR3 has 15 amino acids. Trimming cost V 5 bases and J 3 bases, with 16 bases left between them.

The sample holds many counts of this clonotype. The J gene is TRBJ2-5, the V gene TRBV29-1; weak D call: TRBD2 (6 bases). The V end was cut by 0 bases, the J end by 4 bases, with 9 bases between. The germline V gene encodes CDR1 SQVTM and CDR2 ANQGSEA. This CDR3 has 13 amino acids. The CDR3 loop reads CSVEDLGGETQYF. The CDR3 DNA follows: TGCAGCGTTGAAGATCTGGGGGGAGAGACCCAGTACTTC.

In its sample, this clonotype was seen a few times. The CDR3 loop reads CSVEIRAPGRTQYF. CDR3 in DNA: TGCAGCGTGGAAATCCGGGCCCCGGGGAGGACCCAGTACTTC. V is TRBV29-1 and J is TRBJ2-5; a weak D match, TRBD2 (5 bases). CDR3 length: 14 residues. Per the germline V gene, CDR1 is SQVTM and CDR2 is ANQGSEA. Trimming removed 6 bases from V and 7 bases from J, with 21 bases in between.